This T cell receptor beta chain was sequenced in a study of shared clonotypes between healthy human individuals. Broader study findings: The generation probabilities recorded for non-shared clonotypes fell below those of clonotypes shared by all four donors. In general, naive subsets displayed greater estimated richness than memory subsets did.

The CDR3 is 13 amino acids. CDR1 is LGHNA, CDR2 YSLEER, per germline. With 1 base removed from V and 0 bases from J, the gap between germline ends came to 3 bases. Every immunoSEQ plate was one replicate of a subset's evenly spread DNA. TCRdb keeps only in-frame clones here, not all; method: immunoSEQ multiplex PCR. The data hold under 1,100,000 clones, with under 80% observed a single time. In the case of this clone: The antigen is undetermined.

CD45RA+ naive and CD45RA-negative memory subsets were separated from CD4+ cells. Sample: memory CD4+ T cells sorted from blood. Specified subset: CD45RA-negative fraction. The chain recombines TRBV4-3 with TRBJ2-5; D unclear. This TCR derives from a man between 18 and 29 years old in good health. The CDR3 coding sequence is TGCGCCAGCAGCCAAGGTTACCAAGAGACCCAGTACTTC. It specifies CASSQGYQETQYF.